This T cell receptor beta chain originates from a study of blood T cell repertoires in COVID-19. Looking at the study overall: The origin of the acute and convalescent COVID-19 samples was the United States, Italy and Spain. T cells, B-cell-depleted T cells, or PBMCs supplied cDNA or gDNA.

There are 17 residues in the CDR3. Germline CDR1 SGHVS, CDR2 FNYEAQ. J lost 2 bases, V lost 5 bases, and 7 bases had no gene match. As originally analysed: From reference gene primer amplification, estimates of nucleated cell counts were derived. The repertoire was sequenced with immunoSEQ multiplex PCR; TCRdb's copy has only in-frame clones and lacks some. From that table come the V and J calls and clone size; the DNA was used to work out D and trimming. The sample includes roughly 180,000 clones, about 85% of them seen just once. Sequenced material: peripheral blood. The clonotype originates from a man in his 60s who had recovered from COVID-19. The chain is built from TRBV7-6 and TRBJ2-3; TRBD2 aligns across 13 bases. CDR3 in DNA: TGTGCCAGCAGCCCAGGACTAGCGGGGGCTACCACAGATACGCAGTATTTT. As protein: CASSPGLAGATTDTQYF.